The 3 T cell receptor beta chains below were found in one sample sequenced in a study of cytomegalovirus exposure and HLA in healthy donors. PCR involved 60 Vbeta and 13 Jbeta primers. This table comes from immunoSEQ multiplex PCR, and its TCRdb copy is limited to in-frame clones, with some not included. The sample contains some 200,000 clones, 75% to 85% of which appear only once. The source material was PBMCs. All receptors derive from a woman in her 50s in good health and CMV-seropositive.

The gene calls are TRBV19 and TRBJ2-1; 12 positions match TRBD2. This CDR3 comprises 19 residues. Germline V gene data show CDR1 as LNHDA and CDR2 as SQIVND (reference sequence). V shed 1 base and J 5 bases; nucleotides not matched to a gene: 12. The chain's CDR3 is CASSIGVGLAGFFHNEQFF. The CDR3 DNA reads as TGTGCCAGTAGTATAGGGGTGGGACTAGCGGGCTTTTTTCACAATGAGCAGTTCTTC.

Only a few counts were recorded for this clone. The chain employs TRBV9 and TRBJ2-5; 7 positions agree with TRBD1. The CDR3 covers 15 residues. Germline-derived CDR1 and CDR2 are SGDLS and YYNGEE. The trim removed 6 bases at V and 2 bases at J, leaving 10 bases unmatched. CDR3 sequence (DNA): TGTGCCAGCAACTTACAGGGGCTACCTCAAGAGACCCAGTACTTC. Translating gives CASNLQGLPQETQYF.

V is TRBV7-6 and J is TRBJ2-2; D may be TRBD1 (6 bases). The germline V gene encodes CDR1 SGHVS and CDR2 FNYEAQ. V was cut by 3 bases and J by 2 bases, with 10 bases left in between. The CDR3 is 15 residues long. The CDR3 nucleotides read TGTGCCAGCAGCTTTACAGGGCCCAACACCGGGGAGCTGTTTTTT. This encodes CASSFTGPNTGELFF.